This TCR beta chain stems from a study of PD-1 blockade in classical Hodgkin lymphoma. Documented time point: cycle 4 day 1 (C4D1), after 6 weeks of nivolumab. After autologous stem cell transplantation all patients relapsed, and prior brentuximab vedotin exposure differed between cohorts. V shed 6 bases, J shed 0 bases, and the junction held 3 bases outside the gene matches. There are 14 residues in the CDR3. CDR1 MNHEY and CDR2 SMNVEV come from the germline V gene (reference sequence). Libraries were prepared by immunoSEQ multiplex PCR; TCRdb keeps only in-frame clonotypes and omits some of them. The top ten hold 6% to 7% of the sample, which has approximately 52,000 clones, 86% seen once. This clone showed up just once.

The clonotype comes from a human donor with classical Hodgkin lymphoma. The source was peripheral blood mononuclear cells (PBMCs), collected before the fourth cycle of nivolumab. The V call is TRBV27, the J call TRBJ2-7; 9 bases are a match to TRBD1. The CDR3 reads CASRGTGSSYEQYF. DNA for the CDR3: TGTGCCAGCAGGGGGACAGGGAGCTCCTACGAGCAGTACTTC.